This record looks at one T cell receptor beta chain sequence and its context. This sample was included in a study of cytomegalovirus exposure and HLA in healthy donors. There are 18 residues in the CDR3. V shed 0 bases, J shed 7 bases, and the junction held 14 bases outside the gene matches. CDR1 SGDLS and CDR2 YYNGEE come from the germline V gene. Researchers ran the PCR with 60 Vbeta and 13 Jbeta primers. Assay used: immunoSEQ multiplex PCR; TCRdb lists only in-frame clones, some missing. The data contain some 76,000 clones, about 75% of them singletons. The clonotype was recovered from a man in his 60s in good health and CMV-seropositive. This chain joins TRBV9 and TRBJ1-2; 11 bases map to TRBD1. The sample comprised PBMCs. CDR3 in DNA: TGTGCCAGCAGCGTAGGTACGGGGACAGGGGGATTCTTGGGTGGCTACACCTTC. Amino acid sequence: CASSVGTGTGGFLGGYTF.